Listed below are T cell receptor beta chains from one sample, sequenced in a study of regulatory T cells in long-lasting Graves disease. A single record per CDR3 protein comes from TCRdb applying MiXCR to the multiplex PCR reads. The sample yields over 350,000 distinct CDR3 sequences, 15% seen once. A further study also used this sample, focusing on T cells in Graves' hyperthyroidism and ophthalmopathy.

The specimen was peripheral blood mononuclear cells (PBMCs), collected at new diagnosis, from a patient treated with antithyroid drugs. These receptor sequences come from a woman aged 40 to 50 with Graves disease. Both conserved end residues are part of each CDR3.

J: TRBJ2-5
V: TRBV20-1
CDR3: CSARVLALGMETQYF

J: TRBJ2-1
V: TRBV18
CDR3: CASSPSGGQFF

J: TRBJ1-3
V: TRBV12-3/TRBV12-4
CDR3: CASRHEGTLSGNTIYF

J: TRBJ2-7
V: TRBV12-3/TRBV12-4
CDR3: CASRLAEGTHEQYF

J: TRBJ1-4
V: TRBV27
CDR3: CASSFITQPHRASIDPGEKLFF

J: TRBJ1-3
V: TRBV14
CDR3: CASSSGATSGNTIYF

J: TRBJ2-2
V: TRBV28
CDR3: CASSLWVRLAGGSGELFF

J: TRBJ1-1
V: TRBV5-5
CDR3: CASSLAIAGVYTEAFF

J: -
V: TRBV11-2
CDR3: CASSINRGLKETQYF

J: TRBJ2-5
V: TRBV7-2
CDR3: CASSPNRAANLLYQETQYF

J: TRBJ1-5
V: TRBV20-1
CDR3: CSARDHQPQHF

J: TRBJ2-5
V: TRBV6-2/TRBV6-3
CDR3: CASSYSVRPESRGEETQYF

J: TRBJ2-2
V: TRBV11-2
CDR3: CASSFPTSGRGSGELFF

J: TRBJ2-1
V: TRBV19
CDR3: CASSTQKLAGETYNEQFF

J: TRBJ2-3
V: TRBV28
CDR3: CASSPLADTDTQYF

J: TRBJ2-5
V: TRBV12-3/TRBV12-4
CDR3: CASTQTGRETQYF

J: TRBJ2-2
V: TRBV11-2
CDR3: CASSLEFVLGELFF

J: TRBJ1-2
V: TRBV2
CDR3: CASSAGGYTF

J: TRBJ2-1
V: TRBV5-1
CDR3: CASSWTSGPYNEQFF

J: TRBJ1-2
V: TRBV2
CDR3: CASSPSRETNYGYTF

J: TRBJ2-1
V: TRBV10-2
CDR3: CASSESGTGRDEQFF

J: TRBJ1-1
V: TRBV10-3
CDR3: CAIKTTDGGTEAFF

J: TRBJ2-1
V: TRBV30
CDR3: CAWSHHRGSVSYNEQFF

J: TRBJ2-7
V: TRBV7-6
CDR3: CASSLGTAITYEQYF

J: TRBJ2-5
V: TRBV20-1
CDR3: CSATRAQETQYF

J: TRBJ2-6
V: TRBV20-1
CDR3: CSAPAGEVTGANVLTF

J: TRBJ2-1
V: TRBV11-3
CDR3: CASSLSVDRVADPYNEQFF

J: TRBJ2-7
V: TRBV12-3/TRBV12-4
CDR3: CASSLDTLSYYEQYF

J: TRBJ2-3
V: TRBV11-3
CDR3: CASSLGLAAVLDTQYF

J: TRBJ2-7
V: TRBV20-1
CDR3: CSAVTSGAYEQYF

J: TRBJ2-7
V: TRBV3-1
CDR3: CASTLAELSYEQYF

J: TRBJ2-6
V: TRBV12-3/TRBV12-4
CDR3: CATMNGQLSGANVLTF

J: TRBJ2-2
V: TRBV28
CDR3: CASRPTAGVGELFF

J: TRBJ2-1
V: TRBV3-1
CDR3: CASSLIYNEQFF

J: TRBJ2-7
V: TRBV27
CDR3: CASSFGAGGYYEQYF

J: TRBJ1-2
V: TRBV19
CDR3: CASSIGGGLDYGYTF

J: TRBJ2-2
V: TRBV29-1
CDR3: CSVGPTGTGKGTGELFF

J: TRBJ2-1
V: TRBV6-2/TRBV6-3
CDR3: CASTLGTSLIGDEQFF

J: TRBJ2-7
V: TRBV27
CDR3: CASSLAGVLREQYF

J: TRBJ2-7
V: TRBV3-1
CDR3: CASSHQGYEQYF

J: TRBJ1-5
V: TRBV28
CDR3: CASSLRGPNQPQHF

J: TRBJ2-2
V: TRBV19
CDR3: CASSSRGTSGAAGELFF

J: TRBJ2-5
V: TRBV29-1
CDR3: CSLSAGGAGETQYF

J: TRBJ2-1
V: TRBV11-3
CDR3: CASSLGRGSDHNEQFF

J: TRBJ1-5
V: TRBV28
CDR3: CASSLSPRGFAQPQHF